This T cell receptor (beta chain) was identified during a study of blood T cell repertoires in COVID-19 (dated by TCRdb to 2020 to 2022). Notes on the research overall: Samples covering the acute and convalescent phases of COVID-19 were provided by collaborators in the United States, Italy and Spain. The prospective study material was composed of cDNA or gDNA derived from T cells, B-cell-depleted T cells, or PBMCs. Deeply sampled blood TCRbeta repertoires from subjects exposed to, actively infected with, or recovered from COVID-19 were included in the dataset. A freely available public database, intended as a resource for researchers studying the immune response to SARS-CoV-2, is where the repertoires were released. The samples were drawn from the first 160 participants of the ongoing ImmuneRACE study and from 950 to 1,500 subjects provided by 6 global collaborators. Nearly every sample came with metadata listing a de-identified subject ID, COVID-19 status, age in years and sex. Where available, HLA class I and class II types were taken from metadata supplied by the sample provider and were not determined by assay-based typing.

Study-wide findings and limitations: The amount of clinical and demographic metadata varied by source and participant and was provided uncurated.

The collaborating institutions used their own protocols to collect whole blood in K2EDTA tubes. For TCRbeta analysis, collaborators shipped samples in one of three forms: frozen whole blood, isolated PBMCs, or DNA extracted from either of those sample types. TCRbeta CDR3 regions were amplified from genomic DNA using the immunoSEQ Assay, a bias-controlled multiplex PCR. Processing in the source paper ran as follows. The number of nucleated cells in each sample was estimated from the amplification of reference gene primers within the assay. To quantify the absolute abundance of each unique TCRbeta CDR3 rearrangement, sequence reads were collapsed and filtered. For each sample, productive Simpson clonality was calculated by taking the square root of Simpson's diversity index across productive rearrangements. The clones in this table, taken by TCRdb from immuneACCESS, are in-frame only. Not every clone is retained; where verified, under half of the shortfall comes from an unresolved V gene, and the cause of the rest is unknown. V and J calls and clone size are copied from that table; D and trimming were computed from the DNA. The table for this sample lists 70,000 to 100,000 clones; around 84% of them were counted only once. About 11% of the sample is held by the ten biggest clonotypes.

The CDR3 goes from the cysteine to the phenylalanine over 10 residues. Only CDR3 DNA remains: 30 bases, in frame from the first base. Trimming costs V 2 bases and J 5 bases, and their ends lie 3 bases apart. The CDR1 and CDR2 encoded by the germline V gene (reference sequence) are GTSNPN and SVGIG. Worth noting for this clone: No antigen is known for it. No base-level quality is on record; no much larger clone is a single base apart.

The receptor chain draws on TRBV30 and TRBJ2-5; the D gene remains uncertain. The TCR sequence derives from a human donor in a cohort sampled during active COVID-19. The sample comprised peripheral blood. This receptor has the CDR3 CAWSRETQYF. The sequenced DNA is TGTGCCTGGAGTCGGGAGACCCAGTACTTC.